Shown below are 23 T cell receptor beta chains from a single sample sequenced in a study of blood T cells in healthy people across ages. Next came a second PCR, run for about 6 to 11 cycles, which used a sample-barcoded 5' primer along with a J-beta primer mix. TCRdb re-derived calls from the 5' RACE reads in MiXCR, one entry per CDR3 protein. The table includes about 1,500,000 distinct CDR3 sequences, about 30% detected once. The sample consisted of blood. Receptors were obtained from a woman aged 25 to 45 in good health.

The chain combines TRBV12-3 or TRBV12-4 with TRBJ1-2; perhaps TRBD1 as D (6 bases). Trimming pared 7 bases from V and 7 bases from J, leaving 10 bases between. This CDR3 is 11 amino acids long. In DNA form, the CDR3 reads TGTGCCAGCAACGGGGGGCTTGGCTACACCTTC. Translating it yields CASNGGLGYTF.

This clonotype showed up just once. The chain joins TRBV9 to TRBJ2-7; the D is unclear. This CDR3 has 15 amino acids. V was pared by 0 bases and J by 6 bases, with 16 bases between. The germline V gene encodes CDR1 SGDLS and CDR2 YYNGEE. The CDR3 loop is CASSVDPDPPLEQYF. The CDR3 nucleotides are TGTGCCAGCAGCGTAGACCCAGACCCCCCGCTCGAGCAGTACTTC. The full variable domain, with the rest looked up from reference TRBV9 and TRBJ2-7, is DSGVTQTPKHLITATGQRVTLRCSPRSGDLSVYWYQQSLDQGLQFLIQYYNGEERAKGNILERFSAQQFPDLHSELNLSSLELGDSALYFCASSVDPDPPLEQYFGPGTRLTVT.

This clonotype came up many times. The genes are TRBV20-1 and TRBJ2-3; TRBD2 aligns across 7 bases. This CDR3 is built from 15 residues. V shed 1 base and J 2 bases; nucleotides not matched to a gene: 6. Germline CDR1 is DFQATT and CDR2 is SNEGSKA (reference sequence). CDR3 nucleotide sequence: TGCAGTGCTAGAGTCCCCGGGAGGAACACAGATACGCAGTATTTT. It encodes CSARVPGRNTDTQYF.

In this sample, this clonotype turned up a few times. J is TRBJ2-7 and V is TRBV5-1, with 11 bases fitting TRBD2. CDR1 is SGHRS, CDR2 YFSETQ, per germline. The CDR3 runs to 15 residues. V was clipped by 3 bases and J by 3 bases; unmatched bases: 5. The CDR3 DNA follows: TGCGCCAGCAGCTCACCGGGACTAGCGGACTACGAGCAGTACTTC. Its translation: CASSSPGLADYEQYF.

This chain joins TRBV12-3 or TRBV12-4 and TRBJ1-2; 10 nucleotides line up with TRBD1. The V gene end was trimmed by 6 bases and the J gene end by 8 bases; junction bases not matched to a gene: 6. CDR3 length: 13 residues. CDR3 sequence reads: CASRFWGQGGYTF. Here the CDR3 DNA reads TGTGCCAGCAGGTTTTGGGGACAGGGGGGCTACACCTTC.

CDR3 sequence (DNA): TGTGCCAGCAGCTCGAGCGGGCTCCAATCCAAAAACATTCAGTACTTC. Its translation is CASSSSGLQSKNIQYF. This chain links TRBV7-2 with TRBJ2-4, with a tentative D call TRBD2 (6 bases). V was cut by 4 bases and J by 2 bases, with 15 bases left in between. Germline V CDR1 and CDR2: SGHTA, FQGNSA. The CDR3 spans 16 residues. Full variable domain (rest looked up from reference TRBV7-2 and TRBJ2-4): GAGVSQSPSNKVTEKGKDVELRCDPISGHTALYWYRQSLGQGLEFLIYFQGNSAPDKSGLPSDRFSAERTGGSVSTLTIQRTQQEDSAVYLCASSSSGLQSKNIQYFGAGTRLSVL.

This chain joins TRBV20-1 and TRBJ2-3; D is possibly TRBD2 (5 bases). The germline V gene encodes CDR1 DFQATT and CDR2 SNEGSKA (reference sequence). The germline V and J ends were trimmed by 1 base and 6 bases, with 20 bases remaining between them. The CDR3 totals 16 residues. DNA of the CDR3: TGCAGTGCTAGAGTCGGAGACTTTGCGGGCGTGGATACGCAGTATTTT. Residues: CSARVGDFAGVDTQYF.

This chain links TRBV6-2 or TRBV6-3 with TRBJ1-5; maybe TRBD1 (5 bases). Germline values: CDR1 MNHEY, CDR2 SVGEGT. V gave up 7 bases and J gave up 3 bases, with 10 bases separating them. The CDR3 consists of 13 residues. The CDR3 sequence is CASTPGSNQPQHF. The CDR3 coding sequence is TGTGCCAGCACTCCAGGGTCCAATCAGCCCCAGCATTTT.

This clonotype has more than one count but fewer than ten. This rearrangement joins TRBV30 to TRBJ1-2; the D is unclear. The germline V gene encodes CDR1 GTSNPN and CDR2 SVGIG (reference sequence). This CDR3 spans 13 amino acids. Trimming shortened V by 0 bases and J by 9 bases, and 14 bases separated the two germline ends. CDR3 protein: CAWSVRLRERYTF. The CDR3 DNA sequence: TGTGCCTGGAGTGTACGACTCCGGGAGCGCTACACCTTC.

This clonotype was observed a handful of times. The genes are TRBV28 and TRBJ1-2; D unclear. Germline CDR1 reads MDHEN; CDR2 reads SYDVKM. Trimming removed 1 base at V and 8 bases at J, with 17 bases between. The CDR3 runs to 15 residues. The CDR3 DNA sequence: TGTGCCAGCAGTTTATTTCTGGATCCCACGCCGGGCTACACCTTC. Translated: CASSLFLDPTPGYTF.

The CDR3 nucleotides are TGTGCCAGCAATAAACAGGGATTGCCAGCTTTCTTT. Translating it yields CASNKQGLPAFF. J is TRBJ1-1 and V is TRBV12-3 or TRBV12-4, with a tentative D call TRBD1 (6 bases). V was cut by 7 bases and J by 10 bases, with 16 bases left in between. This CDR3 has 12 residues.

The gene calls are TRBV7-2 and TRBJ2-5; the D gene is possibly TRBD1 (6 bases). The CDR3 has 16 amino acids. V lost 4 bases and J 2 bases, leaving 17 bases between the germline ends. The germline CDR1 and CDR2 sequences are SGHTA and FQGNSA. CDR3 sequence reads: CASSSSLGAVQETQYF. In nucleotides, the CDR3 is TGTGCCAGCAGCTCTAGCCTGGGGGCGGTTCAAGAGACCCAGTACTTC.

A few counts support this clonotype. The chain carries TRBV4-1 and TRBJ2-1; 7 nucleotides line up with TRBD2. Looked up from germline, CDR1 is MGHRA and CDR2 is YSYEKL. CDR3 size: 16 residues. J gave up 2 bases and V 3 bases, and 7 bases lay outside the gene matches. CDR3 residues: CASSHTLGTTYNEQFF. The CDR3 region has the DNA TGCGCCAGCAGCCACACCCTCGGGACTACCTACAATGAGCAGTTCTTC.

The chain is built from TRBV4-3 and TRBJ2-2, with a tentative D call TRBD2 (6 bases). The CDR3 extends over 17 amino acids. V was shortened by 0 bases and J by 7 bases, with 18 bases between the two germline ends. Germline V lookup: CDR1 LGHNA, CDR2 YSLEER. The DNA for the CDR3 is TGCGCCAGCAGCCAAGAAGGGGCGGGGCCAACGGACGGGGAGCTGTTTTTT. Residues: CASSQEGAGPTDGELFF.

This clonotype appeared a few times. V and J are TRBV4-1 and TRBJ2-3; the match to TRBD1 covers 11 bases. Unmatched junction bases numbered 7, after V lost 4 bases and J lost 1 base. Germline V gene sequence: CDR1 MGHRA, CDR2 YSYEKL. The CDR3 spans 17 residues. The CDR3 DNA reads as TGCGCCAGCAGCCTCCCCGGGACAGGGGGTCGCACAGATACGCAGTATTTT. Its translation is CASSLPGTGGRTDTQYF.

For this clonotype: One junction end disagrees with the germline gene, perhaps due to a read error. The V gene is TRBV7-3, the J gene TRBJ2-3, with D possibly TRBD1 on 7 matching bases. CDR1 is SGHTA and CDR2 is FQGTGA in the germline V gene. The length of the CDR3 is 16 residues. The CDR3 DNA sequence: TGTGCCAGCAGCTTAGGGGCAGGGGGGATCACAGGTACGCAGTATTTT. Protein: CASSLGAGGITGTQYF.

A remark on this clonotype: This could be a read error, since a much larger clone is one nucleotide away. V gene TRBV7-2 combines with J gene TRBJ2-4, with 9 nucleotides matching TRBD2. Matching the DNA end better, TRBJ2-5 makes the J call doubtful. The CDR3 runs 17 residues. Germline CDR1 reads SGHTA; CDR2 reads FQGNSA. The DNA of the CDR3 is TGTGCCAGCAGCTTAGCGTTCTCAGCGGGAGGACGAGAGACCCAGTACTTC. Translation gives CASSLAFSAGGRETQYF.

The chain joins TRBV14 to TRBJ1-2; D perhaps matches TRBD1 (6 bases). The V and J ends lost 2 bases and 5 bases respectively, with 12 bases between them. The CDR3 sequence is 14 residues long. From germline, CDR1 is SGHDN and CDR2 FVKESK. Here the CDR3 DNA reads TGTGCCAGCAGCCAACAGGGGCGCTATTATGGCTACACCTTC. This encodes CASSQQGRYYGYTF. The entire variable domain, with the rest obtained from reference TRBV14 and TRBJ1-2, is as follows: EAGVTQFPSHSVIEKGQTVTLRCDPISGHDNLYWYRRVMGKEIKFLLHFVKESKQDESGMPNNRFLAERTGGTYSTLKVQPAELEDSGVYFCASSQQGRYYGYTFGSGTRLTVV.

In this sample, this clonotype turned up a few times. The rearrangement joins TRBV12-3 or TRBV12-4 to TRBJ2-7; D perhaps matches TRBD2 (5 bases). V was trimmed by 8 bases and J by 5 bases, leaving 13 bases between them. This CDR3 region has 12 residues. CDR3 in amino acids: CASAGVKDEQYF. The CDR3 region has the DNA TGTGCCAGCGCCGGGGTGAAAGACGAGCAGTACTTC.

This clonotype has a handful of counts. The chain employs TRBV30 and TRBJ2-2; D might be TRBD1 (5 bases). Trimming pared 0 bases from V and 6 bases from J, leaving 11 bases between. CDR1 and CDR2 from the germline V gene are GTSNPN and SVGIG (reference sequence). The CDR3 runs to 14 residues. CDR3: CAWSVWQGSGELFF. The CDR3 nucleotides are TGTGCCTGGAGTGTATGGCAGGGTTCCGGGGAGCTGTTTTTT. Filled out from reference TRBV30 and TRBJ2-2, the complete variable domain reads SQTIHQWPATLVQPVGSPLSLECTVEGTSNPNLYWYRQAAGRGLQLLFYSVGIGQISSEVPQNLSASRPQDRQFILSSKKLLLSDSGFYLCAWSVWQGSGELFFGEGSRLTVL.

Notes on this clonotype: This may be a read error: a much more frequent sequence differs by one nucleotide. This chain uses TRBV20-1 with TRBJ2-5; the D gene is possibly TRBD2 (6 bases). With 4 bases removed from V and 11 bases from J, the gap between germline ends came to 26 bases. Looked up from germline, CDR1 is DFQATT and CDR2 is SNEGSKA (reference sequence). This CDR3 has 15 residues. CDR3 region: CSAIQPGLRNNEQYF. The CDR3 region has the DNA TGCAGTGCTATTCAGCCGGGACTCCGAAACAATGAGCAGTACTTC.

This chain joins TRBV6-1 and TRBJ2-2; D is ambiguous. V dropped 0 bases and J dropped 3 bases, with 8 bases sitting between them. CDR3 length: 15 residues. Germline CDR1 and CDR2: MNHNS and SASEGT. Here the CDR3 reads CASSEAPEYTGELFF. DNA for the CDR3: TGTGCCAGCAGTGAAGCTCCAGAGTACACCGGGGAGCTGTTTTTT.

This clonotype came up a few times. The rearrangement links TRBV2 to TRBJ1-2, with 8 bases aligning to TRBD1. Trimming removed 6 bases from V and 8 bases from J; junction bases left unmatched: 8. Germline V CDR1 and CDR2: SNHLY, FYNNEI. The CDR3 covers 13 residues. This CDR3 reads CASRAATGEGYTF. The DNA for the CDR3 is TGTGCCAGCAGGGCTGCGACAGGGGAAGGCTACACCTTC.